This T cell receptor (beta chain) is from a study of response to subunit inactivated influenza vaccine. CDR3 size: 15 residues. Germline trimming cut 1 base from V and 7 bases from J; bases unmatched to any gene: 7. Per germline, CDR1 LGHNA and CDR2 YSLEER. TCRdb processed the RT-PCR reads anew with MiXCR; each CDR3 protein has one entry. The repertoire consists of 150,000 to 200,000 distinct CDR3 sequences, with approximately 11% occurring once and the leading ten covering around 12%. This clonotype has just a few counts. This material consisted of non-naive T cells sorted from PBMCs, taken roughly 48 days after vaccination. This sequence originates from a man aged 50-59 years who received an inactivated influenza vaccine. The chain recombines TRBV4-3 with TRBJ2-1; 7 nucleotides align to TRBD2. The CDR3 is CASSQVSAGLNEQFF. CDR3 bases: TGCGCCAGCAGCCAAGTCTCAGCGGGATTAAATGAGCAGTTCTTC.